These 26 T cell receptor beta chains share one sample of origin, sequenced in a study of T cell responses to AZD1222 COVID-19 vaccine. TCRdb keeps only in-frame clones here, not all; method: immunoSEQ multiplex PCR. Of over 110,000 clones listed, approximately 87% were seen once; the top ten hold 1.5% to 2%. Sequencing was performed on peripheral blood, taken 28 days after the second AZD1222 dose. The receptor set was obtained from an adult who received the AZD1222 COVID-19 vaccine.

On this clone itself: A read error may account for a junction end that differs from germline. The chain carries TRBV14 and TRBJ1-5; D gene uncertain. From germline, CDR1 is SGHDN and CDR2 FVKESK. CDR3 length: 14 amino acids. CDR3 DNA: TGTGCCAGCAGCGAAGAGGCGGGGAATCAGCCCCAGCATTTT. Its translation is CASSEEAGNQPQHF.

The chain carries TRBV10-3 and TRBJ2-5; 8 nucleotides line up with TRBD1. Unmatched junction bases numbered 5, after V lost 6 bases and J lost 5 bases. CDR3 length: 13 residues. CDR1 is ENHRY, CDR2 SYGVKD, per germline. The CDR3 loop reads CAIRPGGAETQYF. The CDR3 coding sequence is TGTGCCATCAGGCCAGGGGGCGCGGAGACCCAGTACTTC.

The CDR3 here is CASSLGSEGYTF. The CDR3 DNA sequence: TGCGCCAGCAGCTTGGGTTCGGAGGGCTACACCTTC. This rearrangement joins TRBV5-1 to TRBJ1-2; no definite D call. Germline loops: CDR1 SGHRS, CDR2 YFSETQ. Trimming shortened V by 0 bases and J by 8 bases, and 8 bases separated the two germline ends. The CDR3 consists of 12 residues.

The chain uses TRBV5-6 and TRBJ1-2; a weak D match, TRBD1 (5 bases). CDR3 length equals 15 residues. V gave up 0 bases and J gave up 6 bases, with 15 bases separating them. Germline CDR1 SGHDT, CDR2 YYEEEE. As DNA, the CDR3 is TGTGCCAGCAGCTTGGCCGGGGGTAGAGTGCATGGCTACACCTTC. Its protein is CASSLAGGRVHGYTF.

V is TRBV24-1 and J is TRBJ2-7; D might be TRBD1 (5 bases). Germline V gene data show CDR1 as KGHDR and CDR2 as SFDVKD. The CDR3 is made up of 16 amino acids. Deletions cut 4 bases from V and 0 bases from J, with 15 bases between. CDR3 in amino acids: CATSEKTDFSSYEQYV. The CDR3 DNA reads as TGTGCCACCAGTGAGAAGACAGACTTTAGCTCCTACGAGCAGTACGTC.

The chain employs TRBV29-1 and TRBJ1-3, with 7 bases fitting TRBD1. This CDR3 region has 15 residues. The germline CDR1 and CDR2 sequences are SQVTM and ANQGSEA. The trim removed 4 bases at V and 0 bases at J, leaving 6 bases unmatched. In DNA form, the CDR3 reads TGCAGCGTTGGGATGACAGGGATCTCTGGAAACACCATATATTTT. Protein: CSVGMTGISGNTIYF.

The rearrangement links TRBV11-1 to TRBJ2-3; D ambiguous. The V end lost 2 bases, the J end lost 2 bases, and 8 bases lay between the germline ends. The length of the CDR3 is 14 residues. The germline V gene encodes CDR1 SGHAT and CDR2 FQDESV (reference sequence). CDR3 DNA: TGTGCCAGCAGCTTAAGGGCATACACAGATACGCAGTATTTT. It translates to CASSLRAYTDTQYF.

V usage is TRBV28 and J usage is TRBJ2-7; 8 nucleotides match TRBD1. This CDR3 contains 14 residues. Germline V gene sequence: CDR1 MDHEN, CDR2 SYDVKM. V shed 6 bases and J 4 bases; nucleotides not matched to a gene: 8. CDR3 bases: TGTGCCAGCAGCTCCGGGACAGGTGTTTACGAGCAGTACTTC. Amino acids: CASSSGTGVYEQYF.

The chain links TRBV19 to TRBJ1-1, with 9 bases identical to TRBD1. V lost 6 bases, J lost 1 base, and 3 bases stayed unmatched. CDR1 and CDR2 from the germline V gene are LNHDA and SQIVND (reference sequence). This CDR3 contains 14 residues. The CDR3: CASRTTGGNTEAFF. For the CDR3, the DNA is TGTGCCAGTAGAACGACAGGGGGGAACACTGAAGCTTTCTTT. The whole variable domain, filled in from reference TRBV19 and TRBJ1-1, reads DGGITQSPKYLFRKEGQNVTLSCEQNLNHDAMYWYRQDPGQGLRLIYYSQIVNDFQKGDIAEGYSVSREKKESFPLTVTSAQKNPTAFYLCASRTTGGNTEAFFGQGTRLTVV.

This clone was observed a few times. The chain joins TRBV4-1 to TRBJ1-2; D gene ambiguous. Germline V gene sequence: CDR1 MGHRA, CDR2 YSYEKL. The CDR3 consists of 17 residues. V lost 1 base, J lost 6 bases, and 21 bases lay in between. CDR3: CASSQGRDRELKDGYTF. CDR3 nucleotides: TGCGCCAGCAGCCAAGGCCGGGATCGGGAGCTTAAGGATGGCTACACCTTC.

The chain links TRBV7-9 to TRBJ2-5; perhaps TRBD2 as D (5 bases). CDR1 and CDR2 from the germline V gene are SEHNR and FQNEAQ (reference sequence). The CDR3 runs to 12 residues. V lost 10 bases, J lost 3 bases, and 12 bases lay in between. CDR3 bases: TGTGCCACTCCGGGATCCGAAGAGACCCAGTACTTC. Its protein product is CATPGSEETQYF. The entire variable domain, with the rest obtained from reference TRBV7-9 and TRBJ2-5, is as follows: DTGVSQNPRHKITKRGQNVTFRCDPISEHNRLYWYRQTLGQGPEFLTYFQNEAQLEKSRLLSDRFSAERPKGSFSTLEIQRTEQGDSAMYLCATPGSEETQYFGPGTRLLVL.

The chain employs TRBV6-4 and TRBJ2-7; D unclear. The CDR3 is 12 residues long. Trimming removed 8 bases at V and 5 bases at J, with 13 bases between. Germline V CDR1 and CDR2: MRHNA, SNTAGT. CDR3 coding DNA: TGTGCCAGCGTCACCCTTTCCCACGAGCAGTACGTC. This translates into CASVTLSHEQYV.

The rearrangement links TRBV5-5 to TRBJ1-5; no reliable D call. Germline values: CDR1 SGHKS, CDR2 YYEKEE (reference sequence). This CDR3 is 14 amino acids long. Trimming stripped 2 bases from V and 7 bases from J, with 13 bases between. The CDR3 DNA sequence: TGTGCCAGCAGCTTTGTTAGGGAAGGACAGCCCCAGCATTTT. Its translation is CASSFVREGQPQHF.

J is TRBJ1-1 and V is TRBV18, with 8 bases identical to TRBD1. Germline lookup yields CDR1 KGHSH and CDR2 LQKENI. The CDR3 is made up of 12 amino acids. V lost 4 bases to trimming and J lost 8 bases; unmatched junction nucleotides: 3. The CDR3 sequence is CASSRTGLEAFF. CDR3 DNA sequence: TGTGCCAGCTCACGGACAGGGTTGGAAGCTTTCTTT.

V is TRBV24-1 and J is TRBJ1-4, with D uncertain. Per the germline V gene, CDR1 is KGHDR and CDR2 is SFDVKD. The V and J ends lost 3 bases and 7 bases respectively, with 8 bases between them. The CDR3 runs to 13 residues. For the CDR3, the DNA is TGTGCCACCAGTGATAGGGTGGGTGAAAAACTGTTTTTT. It translates to CATSDRVGEKLFF.

The chain joins TRBV28 to TRBJ2-5, with 8 bases matching TRBD2. The germline V gene has CDR1 MDHEN and CDR2 SYDVKM. V shed 8 bases, J shed 4 bases, and the junction held 9 bases outside the gene matches. The CDR3 has 14 residues. CDR3 sequence reads: CASQPPGGRETQYF. The CDR3 bases are TGTGCCAGCCAACCCCCGGGGGGGCGAGAGACCCAGTACTTC.

The chain has TRBV28 and TRBJ2-4; the D gene could be TRBD1 or TRBD2 (6 bases each). The CDR3 totals 14 residues. Per germline, CDR1 MDHEN and CDR2 SYDVKM. V lost 5 bases and J lost 2, with 10 bases in between. The chain's CDR3 is CASSPRDTKNIQYF. The CDR3 nucleotides read TGTGCCAGCAGTCCGCGGGACACCAAAAACATTCAGTACTTC.

The chain recombines TRBV7-2 with TRBJ1-6; D unclear. Trimming stripped 0 bases from V and 0 bases from J, with 15 bases between. Germline V lookup: CDR1 SGHTA, CDR2 FQGNSA. The CDR3 length is 19 residues. CDR3 amino acids: CASSLALRGSSSYNSPLHF. The CDR3 coding sequence is TGTGCCAGCAGCTTAGCGCTGAGAGGGTCGAGCTCCTATAATTCACCCCTCCACTTT.

The table lists this clone with a count of one. The chain links TRBV28 to TRBJ1-2; 11 nucleotides line up with TRBD1. The CDR3 extends over 14 amino acids. Looked up from germline, CDR1 is MDHEN and CDR2 is SYDVKM. V was pared by 4 bases and J by 10 bases, with 8 bases of the junction left unmatched. The CDR3 reads CASSSTGTGGIYTF. The CDR3 region has the DNA TGTGCCAGCAGTTCGACCGGGACAGGGGGGATCTACACCTTC.

This clone was observed a few times. V is TRBV7-2 and J is TRBJ2-7, with 16 bases matching TRBD2. The V and J ends lost 5 bases and 7 bases, in that order; junction bases with no gene match: 5. This CDR3 spans 15 amino acids. The germline CDR1 and CDR2 sequences are SGHTA and FQGNSA. The CDR3 region has the DNA TGTGCCAGCAGCCCGGGACTAGCGGGAGGGCGGGAGCAGTACTTC. This encodes CASSPGLAGGREQYF.

The chain carries TRBV7-2 and TRBJ2-5; 9 nucleotides match TRBD2. CDR3 length: 15 residues. V lost 1 base to trimming and J lost 5 bases; unmatched junction nucleotides: 5. CDR1 is SGHTA, CDR2 FQGNSA, per germline. The CDR3 nucleotides read TGTGCCAGCAGCTTAGTAGCGGGAGTGGGGGAGACCCAGTACTTC. As protein: CASSLVAGVGETQYF.

This clone was picked up a small number of times. Other nucleotide sequences in the sample specify the same CDR3. The V gene is TRBV6-5, the J gene TRBJ1-6, with 10 bases identical to TRBD1. This CDR3 is 16 amino acids long. With V trimmed by 0 bases and J by 6 bases, 2 bases remained unmatched. From germline, CDR1 is MNHEY and CDR2 SVGAGI. This chain's CDR3 is CASSYSGQGSNSPLHF. The CDR3 region has the DNA TGTGCCAGCAGTTACTCGGGACAGGGGAGTAATTCACCCCTCCACTTT.

The V and J genes are TRBV6-5 and TRBJ2-5; 8 bases fit TRBD1. J gave up 4 bases and V 7 bases, and 5 bases lay outside the gene matches. The CDR3 loop spans 13 amino acids. Germline assignment: CDR1 MNHEY and CDR2 SVGAGI. Here the CDR3 reads CASNPDRGETQYF. The DNA of the CDR3 is TGTGCCAGCAACCCCGACAGGGGAGAGACCCAGTACTTC.

Here the CDR3 reads CASSLGHLTNTGELFF. The DNA for the CDR3 is TGCGCCAGCAGCTTAGGACACCTGACGAACACCGGGGAGCTGTTTTTT. The chain couples TRBV5-1 to TRBJ2-2, with a tentative D call TRBD1 (5 bases). Germline CDR1 reads SGHRS; CDR2 reads YFSETQ. Trimming removed 2 bases from V and 0 bases from J, with 11 bases in between. The CDR3 length is 16 residues. Filled out from reference TRBV5-1 and TRBJ2-2, the complete variable domain reads KAGVTQTPRYLIKTRGQQVTLSCSPISGHRSVSWYQQTPGQGLQFLFEYFSETQRNKGNFPGRFSGRQFSNSRSEMNVSTLELGDSALYLCASSLGHLTNTGELFFGEGSRLTVL.

This clone showed up just once. The J gene is TRBJ1-5, the V gene TRBV3-1 (or the pseudogene TRBV3-2); D gene uncertain. The V gene's germline CDR1 is LGHDT and CDR2 YNNKEL (reference sequence). With 1 base removed from V and 6 bases from J, the gap between germline ends came to 7 bases. The CDR3 covers 13 residues. The CDR3 region is CASSQGAAQPQHF. The DNA of the CDR3 is TGTGCCAGCAGCCAAGGGGCGGCTCAGCCCCAGCATTTT.

This clone was observed once. The chain links TRBV4-2 to TRBJ2-5; tentatively, D is TRBD1 (7 bases). Germline assignment: CDR1 LGHNA and CDR2 YNFKEQ. V lost 3 bases to trimming and J lost 4 bases, with 12 bases between them. The length of the CDR3 is 14 residues. The CDR3 reads CASSQDQGGETQYF. The CDR3 nucleotides are TGTGCCAGCAGCCAGGACCAGGGGGGAGAGACCCAGTACTTC.